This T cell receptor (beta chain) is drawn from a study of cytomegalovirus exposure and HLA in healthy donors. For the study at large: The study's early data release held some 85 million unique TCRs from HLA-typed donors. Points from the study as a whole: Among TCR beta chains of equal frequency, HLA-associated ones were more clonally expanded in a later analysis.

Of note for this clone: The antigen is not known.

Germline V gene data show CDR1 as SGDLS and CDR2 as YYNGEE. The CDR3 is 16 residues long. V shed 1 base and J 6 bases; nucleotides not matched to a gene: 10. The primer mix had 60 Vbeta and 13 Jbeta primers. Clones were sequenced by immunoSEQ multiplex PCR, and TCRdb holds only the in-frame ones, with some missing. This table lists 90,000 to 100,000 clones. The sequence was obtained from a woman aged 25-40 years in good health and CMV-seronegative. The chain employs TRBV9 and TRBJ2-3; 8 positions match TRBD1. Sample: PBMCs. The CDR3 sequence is CASSVPGTGAGDTQYF. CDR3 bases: TGTGCCAGCAGCGTACCTGGGACAGGTGCGGGCGATACGCAGTATTTT.